Presented here are 12 T cell receptor beta chains from one specimen sequenced in a study of blood T cell repertoires in COVID-19. The data were produced by immunoSEQ multiplex PCR, yet TCRdb's version contains in-frame clones alone and is incomplete. The sample holds over 450,000 clones, 85% to 90% seen once. Sequenced input: peripheral blood. The receptors were sampled from a man younger than 35 with COVID-19, enrolled during active disease.

This chain links TRBV5-1 with TRBJ1-4; 7 nucleotides match TRBD1. The V segment lost 1 base and the J segment 5 bases; nucleotides outside the gene matches: 5. The CDR3 spans 15 residues. Germline CDR1 reads SGHRS; CDR2 reads YFSETQ. The CDR3: CASSLLGQRNEKLFF. The CDR3 DNA is TGCGCCAGCAGCTTGCTGGGACAGCGAAATGAAAAACTGTTTTTT.

This clone has a single count. V and J are TRBV25-1 and TRBJ2-7; a possible D gene is TRBD2 (5 bases). V was pared by 5 bases and J by 1 base, with 24 bases between. CDR1 and CDR2 (germline): MGHDK, SYGVNS. CDR3 size: 18 residues. CDR3 sequence reads: CASSPPLGSTRESYEQYF. The CDR3 bases are TGTGCCAGCAGTCCCCCATTAGGGAGTACGCGTGAATCCTACGAGCAGTACTTC.

V is TRBV11-2 and J is TRBJ2-5; a possible D gene is TRBD1 (6 bases). The V gene's germline CDR1 is SGHAT and CDR2 FQNNGV. The CDR3 consists of 15 residues. Trimming removed 1 base from V and 4 bases from J, with 13 bases in between. The CDR3 sequence: CASSLGAVGGETQYF. The CDR3 coding sequence is TGTGCCAGCAGCTTAGGAGCGGTAGGGGGAGAGACCCAGTACTTC.

The rearrangement uses TRBV7-2 and TRBJ2-7; 10 bases fit TRBD2. Looked up from germline, CDR1 is SGHTA and CDR2 is FQGNSA. This CDR3 has 17 amino acids. With V trimmed by 3 bases and J by 3 bases, 11 bases remained unmatched. The CDR3 sequence: CASSFEYLGTSVYEQYF. The CDR3 DNA reads as TGTGCCAGCAGCTTCGAATACCTCGGGACTAGCGTCTACGAGCAGTACTTC. The variable domain in full, with the rest retrieved from reference TRBV7-2 and TRBJ2-7, is GAGVSQSPSNKVTEKGKDVELRCDPISGHTALYWYRQSLGQGLEFLIYFQGNSAPDKSGLPSDRFSAERTGGSVSTLTIQRTQQEDSAVYLCASSFEYLGTSVYEQYFGPGTRLTVT.

This chain links TRBV19 with TRBJ2-7; TRBD1 matches 8 bases. V shed 3 bases, J shed 0 bases, and the junction held 1 base outside the gene matches. Germline V lookup: CDR1 LNHDA, CDR2 SQIVND (reference sequence). The CDR3 extends over 14 amino acids. CDR3 amino acids: CASSMTGDSYEQYF. The DNA for the CDR3 is TGTGCCAGTAGTATGACAGGGGACTCCTACGAGCAGTACTTC.

The chain carries TRBV24-1 and TRBJ2-3, with 8 bases lining up with TRBD2. Losses at the gene ends were 2 bases for V and 1 base for J; bases not matched to a gene: 4. Germline values: CDR1 KGHDR, CDR2 SFDVKD. CDR3 length: 16 residues. CDR3 loop: CATSDSTGGRTDTQYF. In DNA form, the CDR3 reads TGTGCCACCAGTGATTCGACGGGGGGGCGCACAGATACGCAGTATTTT.

This chain connects TRBV6-1 to TRBJ2-7; D is unclear. Germline V lookup: CDR1 MNHNS, CDR2 SASEGT. Trimming stripped 2 bases from V and 4 bases from J, with 15 bases between. This CDR3 spans 15 amino acids. The DNA for the CDR3 is TGTGCCAGCAGTGAACAGGATTCAGCCGCGTACGAGCAGTACTTC. The encoded protein is CASSEQDSAAYEQYF.

The chain couples TRBV10-1 to TRBJ2-3; 9 bases are a match to TRBD2. J lost 0 bases, V lost 10 bases, and 11 bases had no gene match. Per the germline V gene, CDR1 is WNHNN and CDR2 is SYGVQD (reference sequence). The length of the CDR3 is 16 residues. The DNA for the CDR3 is TGCGCCACCAGCGGGAGGTCGCTTTCTAGCACAGATACGCAGTATTTT. Amino acid sequence: CATSGRSLSSTDTQYF.

The chain carries TRBV25-1 and TRBJ2-2, with TRBD2 as a possible D gene (6 bases). Germline V gives CDR1 MGHDK, CDR2 SYGVNS. The CDR3 runs to 13 residues. The V and J ends lost 4 bases and 7 bases respectively, with 10 bases between them. CDR3 loop: CASSAPGGGELFF. The CDR3 coding sequence is TGTGCCAGCAGTGCTCCCGGGGGCGGGGAGCTGTTTTTT.

The chain has TRBV19 and TRBJ1-1, with 7 nucleotides matching TRBD1. The CDR3 consists of 14 residues. Germline CDR1 and CDR2: LNHDA and SQIVND (reference sequence). J lost 7 bases, V lost 2 bases, and 7 bases had no gene match. Here the CDR3 DNA reads TGTGCCAGTAGTATACTACAGGGGCGGGGTGAAGCTTTCTTT. It codes for CASSILQGRGEAFF.

In this sample, this clone turned up a few times. The chain uses TRBV4-2 and TRBJ2-1; the match to TRBD2 covers 7 bases. This CDR3 comprises 17 residues. Unmatched junction bases numbered 6, after V lost 1 base and J lost 0 bases. CDR1 is LGHNA and CDR2 is YNFKEQ in the germline V gene. As DNA, the CDR3 is TGTGCCAGCAGCCAAGTATCAGCGGGGAGCTCCTACAATGAGCAGTTCTTC. As protein: CASSQVSAGSSYNEQFF.

The rearrangement joins TRBV18 to TRBJ2-5; possible D gene TRBD1, 5 bases. Germline V lookup: CDR1 KGHSH, CDR2 LQKENI. The CDR3 spans 13 residues. The V end was cut by 6 bases, the J end by 4 bases, with 12 bases between. The CDR3: CASSEGAGETQYF. The CDR3 nucleotides are TGTGCCAGCTCGGAAGGGGCTGGAGAGACCCAGTACTTC.